Below are 32 T cell receptor beta chains sequenced from a single sample in a study of CD8+ T cells in alopecia areata. cDNA serving as the sequencing template came from extracted, reverse transcribed RNA. Libraries were prepared by immunoSEQ multiplex PCR; TCRdb keeps only in-frame clonotypes and omits some of them. The sample records about 98,000 clones, 35% to 45% being singletons. Sequencing was performed on CD4+ T cells sorted from blood. All receptors derive from a human donor with alopecia areata.

The rearrangement uses TRBV29-1 and TRBJ1-2; D not resolved. The CDR3 runs 11 residues. Germline-derived CDR1 and CDR2 are SQVTM and ANQGSEA. V lost 3 bases and J 6 bases, leaving 8 bases between the germline ends. CDR3 protein: CSVEGWDGYTF. In nucleotides, the CDR3 is TGCAGCGTTGAGGGGTGGGATGGCTACACCTTC.

The chain links TRBV9 to TRBJ2-2; 8 positions agree with TRBD2. Germline assignment: CDR1 SGDLS and CDR2 YYNGEE. J lost 10 bases, V lost 2 bases, and 7 bases had no gene match. The CDR3 contains 14 residues. The CDR3 sequence: CASSVSSGSLELFF. CDR3 in DNA: TGTGCCAGCAGCGTGTCTAGCGGGTCCCTGGAGCTGTTTTTT.

The chain carries TRBV4-3 and TRBJ2-7; D is possibly TRBD1 (5 bases). V lost 0 bases and J 1 base, leaving 16 bases between the germline ends. There are 17 residues in the CDR3. Germline V gene data show CDR1 as LGHNA and CDR2 as YSLEER. CDR3 amino acids: CASSQDWGSKSSYEQYF. The CDR3 nucleotides read TGCGCCAGCAGCCAAGATTGGGGCTCCAAGTCATCCTACGAGCAGTACTTC.

This clone came up a few times. This chain uses TRBV29-1 with TRBJ2-7; a weak D match, TRBD1 (6 bases). Germline CDR1 reads SQVTM; CDR2 reads ANQGSEA. The CDR3 is 12 residues long. V gave up 4 bases and J gave up 6 bases, with 13 bases separating them. The CDR3 spells CSVARGSGEQYF. CDR3 in DNA: TGCAGCGTTGCTAGGGGGTCGGGCGAGCAGTACTTC.

The chain carries TRBV6-5 and TRBJ2-7; TRBD2 agrees at 8 bases. J lost 4 bases, V lost 6 bases, and 5 bases had no gene match. The CDR3 contains 13 residues. The germline V gene encodes CDR1 MNHEY and CDR2 SVGAGI. As DNA, the CDR3 is TGTGCCAGCAGCCGCACTAGCGGATACGAGCAGTACTTC. Amino acids: CASSRTSGYEQYF.

The CDR3 DNA reads TGCAGCGTTGAAGACCGGGGTGAGCAGTTCTTC. As protein: CSVEDRGEQFF. This chain uses TRBV29-1 with TRBJ2-1; D is perhaps TRBD2 (5 bases). CDR1 and CDR2 (germline): SQVTM, ANQGSEA. Trimming stripped 0 bases from V and 9 bases from J, with 6 bases between. The CDR3 has 11 residues.

This rearrangement joins TRBV6-5 to TRBJ2-7; TRBD2 matches 11 bases. Losses at the gene ends were 0 bases for V and 2 bases for J; bases not matched to a gene: 3. Germline V lookup: CDR1 MNHEY, CDR2 SVGAGI. CDR3 length: 16 amino acids. CDR3 region: CASSYSTSGVTYEQYF. CDR3 nucleotide sequence: TGTGCCAGCAGTTACTCGACTAGCGGGGTCACCTACGAGCAGTACTTC.

This rearrangement joins TRBV29-1 to TRBJ2-3; D possibly corresponds to TRBD2 (5 bases). The length of the CDR3 is 13 residues. Per the germline V gene, CDR1 is SQVTM and CDR2 is ANQGSEA. Trimming removed 4 bases at V and 4 bases at J, with 12 bases between. The CDR3 DNA sequence: TGCAGCGTTGGAGAGGGTAGTGCAGATACGCAGTATTTT. This encodes CSVGEGSADTQYF.

The genes are TRBV30 and TRBJ1-2; unclear D gene. CDR1 is GTSNPN, CDR2 SVGIG, per germline (reference sequence). The CDR3 has 12 amino acids. Trimming cost V 2 bases and J 6 bases, with 10 bases left between them. CDR3 coding DNA: TGTGCCTGGAGTTCCGGGAGCCATGGCTACACCTTC. Protein sequence: CAWSSGSHGYTF.

As concerns this clone: The sample holds other DNA sequences that translate to the same CDR3. V usage is TRBV18 and J usage is TRBJ2-7, with D unclear. Trimming pared 3 bases from V and 2 bases from J, leaving 5 bases between. The length of the CDR3 is 12 residues. Germline CDR1 and CDR2: KGHSH and LQKENI. The CDR3, as DNA: TGTGCCAGCTCACCCCTCGCCTACGAGCAGTACTTC. This encodes CASSPLAYEQYF. Combining the CDR3 with reference TRBV18 and TRBJ2-7 gives the whole variable domain NAGVMQNPRHLVRRRGQEARLRCSPMKGHSHVYWYRQLPEEGLKFMVYLQKENIIDESGMPKERFSAEFPKEGPSILRIQQVVRGDSAAYFCASSPLAYEQYFGPGTRLTVT.

This clone has only a few counts. This chain uses TRBV29-1 with TRBJ2-5; D assignment may be TRBD1 or TRBD2 (6 bases each). Germline V gene lookup returns CDR1 SQVTM and CDR2 ANQGSEA. This CDR3 has 13 residues. With 8 bases removed from V and 0 bases from J, the gap between germline ends came to 13 bases. DNA for the CDR3: TGCAGCTCCTGGGGGGACAACCAAGAGACCCAGTACTTC. Protein: CSSWGDNQETQYF.

The rearrangement joins TRBV28 to TRBJ2-3; D is perhaps TRBD1 (6 bases). The germline gives CDR1 MDHEN, CDR2 SYDVKM. Trimming stripped 0 bases from V and 2 bases from J, with 12 bases between. The CDR3 length is 16 residues. CDR3 DNA: TGTGCCAGCAGTTTATGGCAGGGACAAAACACAGATACGCAGTATTTT. Translation gives CASSLWQGQNTDTQYF.

This clone was seen only a few times. The chain uses TRBV7-9 and TRBJ2-3, with 9 bases identical to TRBD1. CDR3 length: 15 residues. J was trimmed by 3 bases and V by 4 bases; bases with no gene match: 5. Germline V gene sequence: CDR1 SEHNR, CDR2 FQNEAQ (reference sequence). DNA for the CDR3: TGTGCCAGCAGCTCAGGACAGGGGATGACAGATACGCAGTATTTT. Its translation is CASSSGQGMTDTQYF.

The table lists this clone with a few counts. V usage is TRBV19 and J usage is TRBJ2-1; D remains ambiguous. Trimming shortened V by 4 bases and J by 7 bases, and 5 bases separated the two germline ends. From germline, CDR1 is LNHDA and CDR2 SQIVND (reference sequence). This CDR3 spans 11 amino acids. CDR3 coding DNA: TGTGCCAGTAGTAGGTGGAATGAGCAGTTCTTC. As protein: CASSRWNEQFF.

This clone has just a few counts. This sequence joins TRBV29-1 and TRBJ1-2, with D possibly being TRBD1 (6 bases). Germline V CDR1 and CDR2: SQVTM, ANQGSEA. V was shortened by 1 base and J by 3 bases, with 6 bases between the two germline ends. The CDR3 runs to 12 residues. In DNA, the CDR3 is TGCAGCGTTGAAGGACAGGACTATGGCTACACCTTC. This encodes CSVEGQDYGYTF.

This clone was detected only a few times. The V and J genes are TRBV28 and TRBJ2-3; D unresolved. The germline gives CDR1 MDHEN, CDR2 SYDVKM. This CDR3 contains 14 residues. Trimming removed 4 bases at V and 4 bases at J, with 12 bases between. CDR3: CASSSATMADTQYF. CDR3 coding DNA: TGTGCCAGCAGTTCCGCCACGATGGCAGATACGCAGTATTTT.

CDR3 nucleotide sequence: TGTGCCTGTACGACGTACCTTAACTATGGCTACACCTTC. As protein: CACTTYLNYGYTF. The rearrangement uses TRBV30 and TRBJ1-2; D unresolved. This CDR3 has 13 residues. Germline CDR1 reads GTSNPN; CDR2 reads SVGIG (reference sequence). V lost 6 bases and J 1 base, leaving 12 bases between the germline ends.

This chain uses TRBV30 with TRBJ2-3; no clear D. Trimming removed 0 bases from V and 5 bases from J, with 0 bases in between. The CDR3 has 10 residues. Germline lookup yields CDR1 GTSNPN and CDR2 SVGIG (reference sequence). The CDR3 DNA reads TGTGCCTGGAGTGTAGATACGCAGTATTTT. Residues: CAWSVDTQYF. The full variable domain, completed using reference TRBV30 and TRBJ2-3, is SQTIHQWPATLVQPVGSPLSLECTVEGTSNPNLYWYRQAAGRGLQLLFYSVGIGQISSEVPQNLSASRPQDRQFILSSKKLLLSDSGFYLCAWSVDTQYFGPGTRLTVL.

The J gene is TRBJ2-3, the V gene TRBV30; TRBD1 is a possible D gene (5 bases). Germline V gene data show CDR1 as GTSNPN and CDR2 as SVGIG (reference sequence). The CDR3 is made up of 13 amino acids. As DNA, the CDR3 is TGTGCTCAAGGTGCAGGGTTTGATGGTACGCAGTATTTT. Amino acids: CAQGAGFDGTQYF.

This chain links TRBV7-8 with TRBJ2-5; unclear D gene. Germline V gives CDR1 SGHVS, CDR2 FQNEAQ. V was shortened by 1 base and J by 3 bases, with 15 bases between the two germline ends. This CDR3 is built from 16 residues. CDR3 coding DNA: TGTGCCAGCAGCTTAGTGGGCAAACCAGGTGAAGAGACCCAGTACTTC. Encoded protein: CASSLVGKPGEETQYF.

The chain links TRBV9 to TRBJ2-1, with 10 bases identical to TRBD2. The CDR3 sequence is 16 residues long. Per germline, CDR1 SGDLS and CDR2 YYNGEE. Trimming cost V 0 bases and J 3 bases; bases outside gene matches: 3. Here the CDR3 DNA reads TGTGCCAGCAGCGTAGCTTGGACTAGCGGCTACAATGAGCAGTTCTTC. Its protein product is CASSVAWTSGYNEQFF.

A word on this clone: Compared with germline, one end of the junction differs, possibly owing to a read error. The chain links TRBV2 to TRBJ2-7; D not resolved. Germline V lookup: CDR1 SNHLY, CDR2 FYNNEI. The CDR3 contains 11 residues. For the CDR3, the DNA is TGTGCCAGCAGGTTGAAGGACGCCCCTTTGTTC. As protein: CASRLKDAPLF.

J is TRBJ2-3 and V is TRBV29-1, with 7 nucleotides matching TRBD1. This CDR3 has 15 residues. J gave up 4 bases and V 5 bases, and 12 bases lay outside the gene matches. In germline, CDR1 is SQVTM, CDR2 ANQGSEA. The CDR3 spells CSVLVFDRAADTQYF. CDR3 bases: TGCAGCGTTTTGGTCTTCGACAGGGCGGCAGATACGCAGTATTTT.

The count of this clone is one. The J gene is TRBJ2-5, the V gene TRBV5-6; TRBD2 agrees at 13 bases. Germline V CDR1 and CDR2: SGHDT, YYEEEE. J was trimmed by 6 bases and V by 2 bases; bases with no gene match: 13. This CDR3 contains 18 residues. The CDR3 region is CASSLLTSGRGARKTQYF. In DNA, the CDR3 is TGTGCCAGCAGCTTATTAACTAGCGGGAGGGGCGCTCGGAAGACCCAGTACTTC.

The chain couples TRBV30 to TRBJ2-3; TRBD2 aligns across 10 bases. CDR3 size: 17 residues. Germline trimming cut 1 base from V and 2 bases from J; bases unmatched to any gene: 9. Germline V gene lookup returns CDR1 GTSNPN and CDR2 SVGIG (reference sequence). The CDR3 coding sequence is TGTGCCTGGAGTGCTGGGAGACTAGCGGGTTACACAGATACGCAGTATTTT. Protein: CAWSAGRLAGYTDTQYF.

The chain is built from TRBV30 and TRBJ1-2; D not certain. CDR1 is GTSNPN and CDR2 is SVGIG in the germline V gene (reference sequence). The CDR3 loop spans 13 amino acids. V was cut by 2 bases and J by 6 bases, with 13 bases left in between. This CDR3 is CAWSPMGFDGYTF. The CDR3 DNA reads TGTGCCTGGAGTCCGATGGGGTTCGATGGCTACACCTTC.

This clone occurred once. The chain links TRBV29-1 to TRBJ2-1, with D perhaps matching TRBD2 (6 bases). V lost 6 bases and J 2 bases, leaving 11 bases between the germline ends. CDR3 length equals 13 residues. Germline V lookup: CDR1 SQVTM, CDR2 ANQGSEA. The CDR3 loop reads CSVPRRAYNEQFF. The CDR3 DNA reads as TGCAGCGTGCCGCGGAGGGCCTACAATGAGCAGTTCTTC.

The gene calls are TRBV28 and TRBJ2-3, with a weak D call TRBD2 (6 bases). V was pared by 3 bases and J by 0 bases, with 10 bases between. There are 15 residues in the CDR3. Germline CDR1 is MDHEN and CDR2 is SYDVKM. The chain's CDR3 is CASSFGAGSTDTQYF. CDR3 sequence (DNA): TGTGCCAGCAGTTTTGGGGCGGGAAGCACAGATACGCAGTATTTT. Variable domain in full (rest from reference TRBV28 and TRBJ2-3): DVKVTQSSRYLVKRTGEKVFLECVQDMDHENMFWYRQDPGLGLRLIYFSYDVKMKEKGDIPEGYSVSREKKERFSLILESASTNQTSMYLCASSFGAGSTDTQYFGPGTRLTVL.

The V gene is TRBV30, the J gene TRBJ2-1; D call uncertain. The CDR3 sequence is 14 residues long. CDR1 and CDR2 (germline): GTSNPN, SVGIG (reference sequence). The V end lost 2 bases, the J end lost 3 bases, and 11 bases lay between the germline ends. DNA for the CDR3: TGTGCCTGGAGTCCGGCACCCCACTACAATGAGCAGTTCTTC. Encoded protein: CAWSPAPHYNEQFF.

V and J are TRBV29-1 and TRBJ2-6, with 7 bases fitting TRBD2. Trimming cost V 6 bases and J 1 base; bases outside gene matches: 12. In germline, CDR1 is SQVTM, CDR2 ANQGSEA. This CDR3 contains 17 residues. The CDR3 DNA sequence: TGCAGCGTCTCTAGCGGACAAGGAGATTCTGGGGCCAACGTCCTGACTTTC. This sequence encodes CSVSSGQGDSGANVLTF. The full variable domain, its missing parts supplied by reference TRBV29-1 and TRBJ2-6, is SAVISQKPSRDICQRGTSLTIQCQVDSQVTMMFWYRQQPGQSLTLIATANQGSEATYESGFVIDKFPISRPNLTFSTLTVSNMSPEDSSIYLCSVSSGQGDSGANVLTFGAGSRLTVL.

This clone appeared a few times. This rearrangement joins TRBV28 to TRBJ2-7; no firm D call. The V and J ends lost 3 bases and 6 bases respectively, with 6 bases between them. Germline V gives CDR1 MDHEN, CDR2 SYDVKM. The CDR3 spans 11 residues. The CDR3 nucleotides read TGTGCCAGCAGTTTGTCGGGCGAGCAGTACTTC. Its protein is CASSLSGEQYF.

This sequence joins TRBV20-1 and TRBJ1-4, with TRBD1 matching over 7 bases. The germline V gene encodes CDR1 DFQATT and CDR2 SNEGSKA (reference sequence). CDR3 length equals 11 residues. V trimming: 0 bases; J trimming: 14 bases; junction bases outside the gene matches: 3. The CDR3, as DNA: TGCAGTGCTAGAGAGTTGGGACAGCTGTTTTTT. Its translation: CSARELGQLFF.